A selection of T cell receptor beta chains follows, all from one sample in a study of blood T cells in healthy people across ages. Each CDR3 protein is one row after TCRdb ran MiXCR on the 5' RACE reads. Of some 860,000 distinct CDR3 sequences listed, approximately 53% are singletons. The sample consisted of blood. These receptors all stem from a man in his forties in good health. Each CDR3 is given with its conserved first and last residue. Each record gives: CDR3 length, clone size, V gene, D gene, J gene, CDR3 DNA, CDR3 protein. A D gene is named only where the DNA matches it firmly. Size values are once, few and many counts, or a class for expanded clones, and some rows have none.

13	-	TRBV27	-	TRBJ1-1	TGTGCCAGCAGTCAGGTCGGGGGCGCTGAAGCTTTCTTT	CASSQVGGAEAFF
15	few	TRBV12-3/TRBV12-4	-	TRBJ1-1	TGTGCCAGCAGCTGGGACGGGTCAGGGAACACTGAAGCTTTCTTT	CASSWDGSGNTEAFF
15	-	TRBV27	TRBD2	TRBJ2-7	TGTGCCAGCAGTCCAGGGACTAGCACCGCCTACGAGCAGTACTTC	CASSPGTSTAYEQYF
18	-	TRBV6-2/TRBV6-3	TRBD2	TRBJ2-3	TGTGCCAGCAGTTATACAGCGGGGGATCCCCTAGCCACAGATACGCAGTATTTT	CASSYTAGDPLATDTQYF
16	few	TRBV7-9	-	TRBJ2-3	TGTGCCAGCAGCTTAGTGGTACGGGATGGAACAGATACGCAGTATTTT	CASSLVVRDGTDTQYF
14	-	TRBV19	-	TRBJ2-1	TGTGTCAGTAGTATAGGAAACAGCTACAATGAGCAGTTCTTC	CVSSIGNSYNEQFF
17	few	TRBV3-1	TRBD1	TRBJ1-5	TGTGCCAGCAGCCAAGTAACCGGGACAGGGGGTTATCAGCCCCAGCATTTT	CASSQVTGTGGYQPQHF
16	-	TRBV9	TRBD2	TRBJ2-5	TGTGCCAGCAGCTTGCCGAGGACTAGCGGCCTAGGGACCCAGTACTTC	CASSLPRTSGLGTQYF
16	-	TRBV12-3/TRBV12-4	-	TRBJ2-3	TGTGCCAGCAGCCGCCAGATCAATTGGGGCGCAGATACGCAGTATTTT	CASSRQINWGADTQYF
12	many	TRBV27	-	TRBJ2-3	TGTGCCAGCAGCCTAAGCGGAGATACGCAGTATTTT	CASSLSGDTQYF
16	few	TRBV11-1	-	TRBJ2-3	TGTGCCAGCGGGAAAGACCAACATCCTAGCACAGATACGCAGTATTTT	CASGKDQHPSTDTQYF
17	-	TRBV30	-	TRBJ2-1	TGTGCCTGGAATGGGGGGCACAGTGCCGATTCCTACAATGAGCAGTTCTTC	CAWNGGHSADSYNEQFF
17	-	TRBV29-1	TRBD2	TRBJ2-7	TGCAGCGTGGTCGGACTAGCGGGAGAATTTGTCTACAATGAGCAGTACTTC	CSVVGLAGEFVYNEQYF
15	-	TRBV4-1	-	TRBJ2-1	TGCGCCAGCAGCCAAGTCCAGGGGTCCTACAATGAGCAGTTCTTC	CASSQVQGSYNEQFF
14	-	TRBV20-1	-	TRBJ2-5	TGCAGTGCCCTCCGGACACATTCCCAAGAGACCCAGTACTTC	CSALRTHSQETQYF
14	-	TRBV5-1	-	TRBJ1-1	TGCGCCAGCAGCTTGGCCGGGGAAGACACTGAAGCTTTCTTT	CASSLAGEDTEAFF
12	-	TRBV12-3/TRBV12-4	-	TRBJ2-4	TGTGCCAGCAGCCCGCAGACGAACATTCAGTACTTC	CASSPQTNIQYF
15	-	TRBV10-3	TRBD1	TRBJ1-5	TGTGCCATCAGTGAGTCGGAGGGGGCGGGTCAGCCCCAGCATTTT	CAISESEGAGQPQHF
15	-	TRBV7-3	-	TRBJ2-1	TGTGCCAGCAGCTTACCCCAAGGACTTAACAATGAGCAGTTCTTC	CASSLPQGLNNEQFF
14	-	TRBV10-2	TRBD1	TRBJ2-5	TGCGCCAGCAGCGGACAGGCTGTAGGAGAGACCCAGTACTTC	CASSGQAVGETQYF
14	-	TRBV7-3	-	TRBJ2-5	TGTGCCAGCAGCTTAACACAGGGCATGGCGACCCAGTACTTC	CASSLTQGMATQYF
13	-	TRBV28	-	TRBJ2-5	TGTGCCAACCGGATGCAGGGTTCAGAGACCCAGTACTTC	CANRMQGSETQYF
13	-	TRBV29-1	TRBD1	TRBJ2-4	TGCAGCGTTGAAGCGACAGGGTTTGGCATTCAGTACTTC	CSVEATGFGIQYF
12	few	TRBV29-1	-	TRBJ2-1	TGCAGCGTTGTGCCGGGCTACAATGAGCAGTTCTTC	CSVVPGYNEQFF
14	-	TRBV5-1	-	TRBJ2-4	TGCGCCAGCAGCTTGGGACAAACGAAAAACATTCAGTACTTC	CASSLGQTKNIQYF
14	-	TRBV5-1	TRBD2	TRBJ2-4	TGCGCCAGCAGCTTGTACTGGACTAGCGAAATTCAGTACTTC	CASSLYWTSEIQYF
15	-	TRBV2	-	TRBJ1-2	TGTGCCAGCAGTGAAGGGAGTTTAGCTAACTATGGCTACACCTTC	CASSEGSLANYGYTF
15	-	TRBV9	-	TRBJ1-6	TGTGCCAGCAGCGAATCCGGGGTTGCGAATTCACCCCTCCACTTT	CASSESGVANSPLHF
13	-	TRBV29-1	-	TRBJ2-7	TGCAGCGTTGATTTGGTGGAGCAGGACGAGCAGTACTTC	CSVDLVEQDEQYF
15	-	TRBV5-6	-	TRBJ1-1	TGTGCCAGCAGCTCGGCTACAGGGATCCGCACTGAAGCTTTCTTT	CASSSATGIRTEAFF
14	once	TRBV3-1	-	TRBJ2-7	TGTGCCAGCAGCCACAACGGGATGACCTACGAGCAGTACTTC	CASSHNGMTYEQYF